This T cell receptor (beta chain) was captured in a study of vaccination and CD4 T cells after COVID-19. The overall study: The makeup of the convalescents was six males and four females, two of them Hispanic. Post-vaccination specimens were collected at a median of approximately 72 days following dose two (range 14 to 241). The cells were exposed to overlapping spike peptides originating from SARS-CoV-2, HCoV-NL63, HCoV-OC43 and HCoV-229E for stimulation.

On this clonotype itself: Antigen unknown.

The treatment denotes: approximately nine-day PBMC culture with coronavirus spike peptide pools or control peptides (ViraFEST assay). Following expansion of antigen-specific T cells with peptide pools, ViraFEST then sequenced TCRs. The Oncomine TCR Beta short-read assay was applied to DNA of cultured CD4+ T cells. TCRdb redid the calling of the PCR reads with MiXCR, one entry per CDR3 protein. Here the sample spans about 22,000 distinct CDR3 sequences, 30% to 35% being singletons. Sequencing used cultured CD4+ T cells from blood. The receptor was isolated from a human donor with COVID-19.

The CDR3 is CASSLRGTGRVNTEAFF. CDR3 nucleotide sequence: TGTGCCAGTAGTCTCCGGGGGACAGGGAGGGTGAACACTGAAGCTTTCTTT. The rearrangement links TRBV19 to TRBJ1-1; 9 bases are shared with TRBD1. The ends lost 5 bases at V and 0 bases at J; junction bases unmatched: 10. The germline V gene has CDR1 LNHDA and CDR2 SQIVND (reference sequence). CDR3 length: 17 residues.